The next 13 T cell receptor beta chains were all read from a single sample in a study of OX40 agonist ivuxolimab in advanced cancers. Some clones are missing from TCRdb's copy, which holds only in-frame ones; the method was immunoSEQ multiplex PCR. This sample carries approximately 33,000 clones, approximately 91% of them seen once, and the ten largest clones take 38%. The source was CD4+ or CD8+ T cells sorted from blood, collected in a trial of the OX40 agonist ivuxolimab. The receptors stem from an adult with an advanced solid tumor such as melanoma, head and neck, liver or kidney cancer.

The rearrangement links TRBV9 to TRBJ2-3; D may be TRBD2 (5 bases). Trimming left V 3 bases short and J 4 bases short, with 12 bases between. Germline CDR1 SGDLS, CDR2 YYNGEE. The CDR3 consists of 14 residues. The CDR3 DNA reads as TGTGCCAGCAGCGCCGTAACTAGTTCAGATACGCAGTATTTT. Translated: CASSAVTSSDTQYF. Using reference TRBV9 and TRBJ2-3 for the parts outside the CDR3, the full variable domain is DSGVTQTPKHLITATGQRVTLRCSPRSGDLSVYWYQQSLDQGLQFLIQYYNGEERAKGNILERFSAQQFPDLHSELNLSSLELGDSALYFCASSAVTSSDTQYFGPGTRLTVL.

The CDR3 DNA sequence: TGTGCCAGCAGCCGCGAGGGGAGTCTAGCCAAAAACATTCAGTACTTC. Encoded protein: CASSREGSLAKNIQYF. V is TRBV7-9 and J is TRBJ2-4; D might be TRBD1 or TRBD2, each matching 5 bases. With 5 bases removed from V and 0 bases from J, the gap between germline ends came to 14 bases. The germline CDR1 and CDR2 sequences are SEHNR and FQNEAQ (reference sequence). The CDR3 runs 16 residues.

The rearrangement links TRBV5-1 to TRBJ2-1; TRBD2 agrees at 10 bases. V was pared by 0 bases and J by 5 bases, with 5 bases of the junction left unmatched. This CDR3 has 16 residues. Looked up from germline, CDR1 is SGHRS and CDR2 is YFSETQ. The CDR3 bases are TGCGCCAGCAGCTTGGGGCTAGCGGGAGAACACAATGAGCAGTTCTTC. Its translation: CASSLGLAGEHNEQFF. Full variable domain (outside the CDR3, taken from reference TRBV5-1 and TRBJ2-1): KAGVTQTPRYLIKTRGQQVTLSCSPISGHRSVSWYQQTPGQGLQFLFEYFSETQRNKGNFPGRFSGRQFSNSRSEMNVSTLELGDSALYLCASSLGLAGEHNEQFFGPGTRLTVL.

The V gene is TRBV6-1, the J gene TRBJ1-4; D may be TRBD1 (6 bases). V shed 3 bases and J shed 2 bases, with 16 bases lying between them. Germline CDR1 is MNHNS and CDR2 is SASEGT. The CDR3 extends over 17 amino acids. CDR3 sequence (DNA): TGTGCCAGCAGTGACCGTATACAGGGTACGACTAATGAAAAACTGTTTTTT. Protein product: CASSDRIQGTTNEKLFF.

This clone has just one count. The chain employs TRBV4-2 and TRBJ1-2, with D uncertain. The CDR3 sequence is 16 residues long. Trimming stripped 6 bases from V and 7 bases from J, with 24 bases between. Germline V gene data show CDR1 as LGHNA and CDR2 as YNFKEQ. The CDR3 bases are TGTGCCAGCAGTCCTCGCTTTGACGGTCCAGCAGGTGGCTACACCTTC. Its protein is CASSPRFDGPAGGYTF.

This CDR3 is CASSPQGWGVLDTEAFF. In nucleotides, the CDR3 is TGTGCCAGCAGCCCTCAGGGGTGGGGTGTGTTGGACACTGAAGCTTTCTTT. The chain joins TRBV9 to TRBJ1-1; TRBD1 might be the D (6 bases). Deletions cut 4 bases from V and 3 bases from J, with 22 bases between. Germline V gives CDR1 SGDLS, CDR2 YYNGEE. The CDR3 runs 17 residues.

The chain has TRBV29-1 and TRBJ2-1; 13 bases are shared with TRBD2. Germline values: CDR1 SQVTM, CDR2 ANQGSEA. Germline trimming cut 4 bases from V and 10 bases from J; bases unmatched to any gene: 22. The CDR3 sequence is 19 residues long. CDR3 sequence reads: CSVAGLTWTSGSFGGEQFF. CDR3 bases: TGCAGCGTTGCAGGCCTCACCTGGACTAGCGGGAGTTTTGGGGGAGAGCAGTTCTTC.

The CDR3 sequence: CASSLADSNEQFF. CDR3 nucleotide sequence: TGTGCCAGCAGCTTAGCGGATAGCAATGAGCAGTTCTTC. The V call is TRBV7-9, the J call TRBJ2-1; D not certain. V lost 0 bases, J lost 6 bases, and 6 bases lay in between. This CDR3 spans 13 amino acids. Germline-derived CDR1 and CDR2 are SEHNR and FQNEAQ (reference sequence).

The gene calls are TRBV30 and TRBJ2-7, with a tentative D call TRBD2 (5 bases). This CDR3 has 12 residues. Looked up from germline, CDR1 is GTSNPN and CDR2 is SVGIG (reference sequence). V was shortened by 4 bases and J by 7 bases, with 14 bases between the two germline ends. CDR3 amino acids: CAWTYPTREQYF. The CDR3 nucleotides are TGTGCCTGGACCTACCCCACTAGAGAGCAGTACTTC.

This chain joins TRBV28 and TRBJ2-3, with D possibly TRBD2 on 6 matching bases. The germline V gene has CDR1 MDHEN and CDR2 SYDVKM. The germline V and J ends were trimmed by 3 bases and 5 bases, with 12 bases remaining between them. This CDR3 spans 14 amino acids. DNA for the CDR3: TGTGCCAGCAGTTTGGGGGGAGTTTTAGATACGCAGTATTTT. Amino acid sequence: CASSLGGVLDTQYF.

This clone was detected once. This chain connects TRBV5-1 to TRBJ2-7, with D tentatively TRBD2 (5 bases). CDR1 and CDR2 (germline): SGHRS, YFSETQ. The V and J ends lost 4 bases and 5 bases respectively, with 13 bases between them. This CDR3 comprises 13 residues. The CDR3 DNA reads TGCGCCAGCAGCCAGCCCTCCGGGAACGAGCAGTACTTC. It codes for CASSQPSGNEQYF.

The V call is TRBV7-2, the J call TRBJ2-5; D ambiguous. The end of the DNA is better explained by TRBJ2-7, so the J call may be wrong. The CDR3 is 14 residues long. Germline CDR1 reads SGHTA; CDR2 reads FQGNSA. CDR3 amino acids: CASSDITDSYEQYF. The CDR3 nucleotides read TGTGCCAGCAGCGATATAACAGACTCCTACGAGCAGTACTTC.

This chain links TRBV4-1 with TRBJ2-1; 9 nucleotides agree with TRBD1. Germline-derived CDR1 and CDR2 are MGHRA and YSYEKL. The CDR3 totals 16 residues. J was trimmed by 8 bases and V by 4 bases; bases with no gene match: 12. CDR3 bases: TGCGCCAGCAGCCCCCGGGGACAGGGCCCCTTCTATGAGCAGTTCTTC. It is translated as CASSPRGQGPFYEQFF.